These 30 T cell receptor beta chains share one sample of origin, sequenced in a study of shared clonotypes between healthy human individuals. Some clones are missing from TCRdb's copy, which holds only in-frame ones; the method was immunoSEQ multiplex PCR. This sample has about 2 million clones, with about 94% found just once. Only CD45RO-negative cells positively selected for CCR7 counted as naive CD8 cells, so terminally differentiated effector memory CD45RA+ cells were excluded. The sequenced material came from naive CD8+ T cells sorted from blood. Receptor source: a man aged 18 to 35 in good health.

For this clone: In the same sample, other DNA sequences code for this CDR3. This chain joins TRBV20-1 and TRBJ2-7, with D uncertain. Germline V gene sequence: CDR1 DFQATT, CDR2 SNEGSKA (reference sequence). This CDR3 has 11 amino acids. With 3 bases removed from V and 6 bases from J, the gap between germline ends came to 9 bases. CDR3 in amino acids: CSARRVTEQYF. Here the CDR3 DNA reads TGCAGTGCTAGGCGAGTAACCGAGCAGTACTTC.

This clone was counted once. The chain is built from TRBV2 and TRBJ1-4, with TRBD1 matching 10 bases. Germline V gene lookup returns CDR1 SNHLY and CDR2 FYNNEI. This CDR3 contains 14 residues. V gave up 5 bases and J gave up 6 bases; unmatched junction bases: 3. CDR3 nucleotide sequence: TGTGCCAGCAGTTTGACAGGGGGCGATGAAAAACTGTTTTTT. This gives the protein CASSLTGGDEKLFF.

The chain couples TRBV10-1 to TRBJ2-5, with 11 bases lining up with TRBD2. Germline CDR1 and CDR2: WNHNN and SYGVQD (reference sequence). The J segment lost 1 base and the V segment lost 7 bases, leaving 11 bases of the junction unmatched. The CDR3 extends over 17 amino acids. CDR3 DNA: TGCGCCAGCACCCCCCCCCGTCTAGCGGGAGGCCAAGAGACCCAGTACTTC. Its translation is CASTPPRLAGGQETQYF.

J is TRBJ2-1 and V is TRBV6-6; no clear D. Deletions cut 3 bases from V and 7 bases from J, with 13 bases between. The germline CDR1 and CDR2 sequences are MNHNY and SVGAGI (reference sequence). The CDR3 covers 14 residues. The CDR3: CASSYFLVLNEQFF. The DNA for the CDR3 is TGTGCCAGCAGTTATTTCCTGGTCCTGAATGAGCAGTTCTTC.

This sequence joins TRBV5-1 and TRBJ2-1; possible D gene TRBD2, 6 bases. This CDR3 is built from 18 residues. Germline loops: CDR1 SGHRS, CDR2 YFSETQ. V lost 1 base and J lost 0, with 17 bases in between. The CDR3, as DNA: TGCGCCAGCAGCTTGTGGGCGGGGACCCCGAGCTCCTACAATGAGCAGTTCTTC. Translated, it gives CASSLWAGTPSSYNEQFF.

J is TRBJ2-1 and V is TRBV27, with D perhaps TRBD2 (5 bases). Germline V lookup: CDR1 MNHEY, CDR2 SMNVEV (reference sequence). The CDR3 is 15 amino acids. Between the trimmed V and J ends, which lost 2 bases and 2 bases, there was a span of 10 bases. The DNA of the CDR3 is TGTGCCAGCAGTTTAGGCGGGCCACCCTACAATGAGCAGTTCTTC. It specifies CASSLGGPPYNEQFF.

The V call is TRBV7-6, the J call TRBJ2-5; 8 bases match TRBD1. The CDR3 runs to 15 residues. Germline assignment: CDR1 SGHVS and CDR2 FNYEAQ. The J segment lost 4 bases and the V segment lost 5 bases, leaving 9 bases of the junction unmatched. CDR3 region: CASSPGTGHRETQYF. CDR3 nucleotide sequence: TGTGCCAGCAGCCCCGGGACAGGCCATCGAGAGACCCAGTACTTC.

The chain couples TRBV29-1 to TRBJ1-2; D is unclear. Between the trimmed V and J ends, which lost 1 base and 4 bases, there was a span of 1 base. Germline V gene lookup returns CDR1 SQVTM and CDR2 ANQGSEA. The CDR3 runs 10 residues. The chain's CDR3 is CSVEVYGYTF. In nucleotides, the CDR3 is TGCAGCGTTGAAGTCTATGGCTACACCTTC.

V is TRBV30 and J is TRBJ2-2; 7 bases map to TRBD1. The CDR3 loop spans 13 amino acids. Germline loops: CDR1 GTSNPN, CDR2 SVGIG (reference sequence). V was clipped by 7 bases and J by 1 base; unmatched bases: 3. The chain's CDR3 is CASDRVNTGELFF. DNA of the CDR3: TGTGCCTCCGACAGGGTGAACACCGGGGAGCTGTTTTTT.

The chain couples TRBV27 to TRBJ2-3; 10 bases align to TRBD2. Germline CDR1 MNHEY, CDR2 SMNVEV (reference sequence). This CDR3 region has 15 residues. The V gene end was trimmed by 7 bases and the J gene end by 3 bases; junction bases not matched to a gene: 7. The CDR3 bases are TGTGCCAGCACCGACGGACTAGCGGTAACAGATACGCAGTATTTT. Residues: CASTDGLAVTDTQYF.

The chain recombines TRBV6-1 with TRBJ2-7; perhaps TRBD2 as D (6 bases). Trimming cost V 3 bases and J 2 bases, with 14 bases left between them. The V gene's germline CDR1 is MNHNS and CDR2 SASEGT. This CDR3 region has 15 residues. CDR3 DNA: TGTGCCAGCAGTGAGTGGGTAGCGGCTACCTACGAGCAGTACTTC. This codes for CASSEWVAATYEQYF.

The chain uses TRBV19 and TRBJ1-1; D uncertain. The CDR3 contains 15 residues. The germline gives CDR1 LNHDA, CDR2 SQIVND (reference sequence). Trimming removed 1 base at V and 3 bases at J, with 12 bases between. CDR3 nucleotide sequence: TGTGCCAGTAGTATAGGTGGGTCTTTGGACACTGAAGCTTTCTTT. Residues: CASSIGGSLDTEAFF.

This chain uses TRBV7-9 with TRBJ1-2; 9 nucleotides agree with TRBD1. Germline CDR1 reads SEHNR; CDR2 reads FQNEAQ (reference sequence). CDR3 length: 14 residues. V lost 7 bases to trimming and J lost 8 bases; unmatched junction nucleotides: 11. This CDR3 reads CASNSPDRGEGYTF. The DNA of the CDR3 is TGTGCCAGCAACTCCCCCGACAGGGGGGAGGGCTACACCTTC. The full variable domain, with the rest looked up from reference TRBV7-9 and TRBJ1-2, is DTGVSQNPRHKITKRGQNVTFRCDPISEHNRLYWYRQTLGQGPEFLTYFQNEAQLEKSRLLSDRFSAERPKGSFSTLEIQRTEQGDSAMYLCASNSPDRGEGYTFGSGTRLTVV.

This clone has just one count. This chain links TRBV5-4 with TRBJ2-2; 8 bases agree with TRBD2. Trimming cost V 5 bases and J 5 bases; bases outside gene matches: 2. The V gene's germline CDR1 is SGHNT and CDR2 YYREEE (reference sequence). The CDR3 covers 13 residues. The CDR3 DNA sequence: TGTGCCAGCAGACCGGGGGGGACCGGGGAGCTGTTTTTT. Its translation: CASRPGGTGELFF. The full variable domain, in which reference TRBV5-4 and TRBJ2-2 provide the parts outside the CDR3, is ETGVTQSPTHLIKTRGQQVTLRCSSQSGHNTVSWYQQALGQGPQFIFQYYREEENGRGNFPPRFSGLQFPNYSSELNVNALELDDSALYLCASRPGGTGELFFGEGSRLTVL.

The V call is TRBV6-1, the J call TRBJ2-2; the D gene is possibly TRBD1 (6 bases). Germline V gene lookup returns CDR1 MNHNS and CDR2 SASEGT. This CDR3 region has 17 residues. With 4 bases removed from V and 2 bases from J, the gap between germline ends came to 17 bases. The CDR3 DNA reads as TGTGCCAGCAGTGCCTATACCGGGACAAGTAACACCGGGGAGCTGTTTTTT. As protein: CASSAYTGTSNTGELFF.

The chain employs TRBV28 and TRBJ2-1, with a weak D call TRBD1 (5 bases). Germline V gene sequence: CDR1 MDHEN, CDR2 SYDVKM. CDR3 length equals 13 residues. V was cut by 5 bases and J by 5 bases, with 10 bases left in between. The CDR3 bases are TGTGCCAGCAGTATCTTACAGGACAATGAGCAGTTCTTC. Translation: CASSILQDNEQFF.

The genes are TRBV27 and TRBJ2-7, with TRBD1 matching 7 bases. The ends lost 5 bases at V and 0 bases at J; junction bases unmatched: 10. The germline V gene has CDR1 MNHEY and CDR2 SMNVEV (reference sequence). The CDR3 runs 16 residues. The CDR3 region has the DNA TGTGCCAGCAGTCCCTCGACAGGACAGGTCTCCTACGAGCAGTACTTC. It codes for CASSPSTGQVSYEQYF.

This chain joins TRBV2 and TRBJ1-2; possible D gene TRBD1, 5 bases. The CDR3 runs 17 residues. The germline V gene encodes CDR1 SNHLY and CDR2 FYNNEI. V lost 0 bases to trimming and J lost 0 bases, with 14 bases between them. In DNA, the CDR3 is TGTGCCAGCAGTGAAGCGAGGTCCCAGGGAGCTAACTATGGCTACACCTTC. Its translation: CASSEARSQGANYGYTF.

The V and J genes are TRBV7-6 and TRBJ2-7, with 11 bases aligning to TRBD1. Unmatched junction bases numbered 4, after V lost 3 bases and J lost 6 bases. The CDR3 sequence is 14 residues long. From germline, CDR1 is SGHVS and CDR2 FNYEAQ. The CDR3 DNA sequence: TGTGCCAGCAGCTTTGGGACAGGGGGGGGCGAGCAGTACTTC. Translating it yields CASSFGTGGGEQYF.

With respect to this clone: At the DNA level, this CDR3 is encoded by other sequences in the same sample as well. The chain links TRBV5-4 to TRBJ2-7, with a possible D match to TRBD2 (5 bases). The V end lost 0 bases, the J end lost 3 bases, and 7 bases lay between the germline ends. The CDR3 runs 13 residues. Germline V lookup: CDR1 SGHNT, CDR2 YYREEE (reference sequence). CDR3 nucleotide sequence: TGTGCCAGCAGCTTGGGGGGAGACTACGAGCAGTACTTC. Its protein product is CASSLGGDYEQYF.

The chain couples TRBV27 to TRBJ1-5; D unclear. The CDR3 is 13 amino acids. Germline V gene sequence: CDR1 MNHEY, CDR2 SMNVEV (reference sequence). The V and J ends lost 1 base and 3 bases respectively, with 4 bases between them. Written as DNA, the CDR3 is TGTGCCAGCAGTTTATTGTTCAATCAGCCCCAGCATTTT. This gives the protein CASSLLFNQPQHF.

The V and J genes are TRBV7-8 and TRBJ2-5; 7 bases are shared with TRBD2. CDR1 and CDR2 from the germline V gene are SGHVS and FQNEAQ. The CDR3 totals 15 residues. V shed 1 base and J 5 bases; nucleotides not matched to a gene: 7. This CDR3 reads CASSLGYLGGETQYF. The CDR3, as DNA: TGTGCCAGCAGCTTAGGGTACCTCGGGGGGGAGACCCAGTACTTC.

Concerning this clone itself: Compared with germline, one end of the junction differs, possibly owing to a read error. The chain carries TRBV7-4 and TRBJ2-7; D is uncertain. The CDR3 consists of 10 residues. Germline CDR1 is SGHVT and CDR2 is SQSDAQ. The CDR3 sequence: CASSPPSKGF. CDR3 DNA sequence: TGTGCCAGCAGCCCTCCGTCAAAGGGCTTC.

The chain recombines TRBV7-9 with TRBJ1-4; D not certain. CDR3 length equals 16 residues. V lost 5 bases and J lost 7, with 20 bases in between. The germline V gene encodes CDR1 SEHNR and CDR2 FQNEAQ (reference sequence). In nucleotides, the CDR3 is TGTGCCAGCAGCCCGGCCCCCGGTATGGGCATTGAAAAACTGTTTTTT. It specifies CASSPAPGMGIEKLFF.

The chain uses TRBV7-9 and TRBJ1-4, with 7 bases that match TRBD1. This CDR3 contains 14 residues. V was pared by 8 bases and J by 3 bases, with 6 bases of the junction left unmatched. Germline V gene lookup returns CDR1 SEHNR and CDR2 FQNEAQ (reference sequence). CDR3 amino acids: CASHTGAPNEKLFF. CDR3 coding DNA: TGTGCCAGCCATACAGGGGCTCCTAATGAAAAACTGTTTTTT.

V gene TRBV7-2 combines with J gene TRBJ2-1, with 9 bases matching TRBD2. The CDR3 is 16 amino acids. The germline gives CDR1 SGHTA, CDR2 FQGNSA. Trimming cost V 3 bases and J 7 bases; bases outside gene matches: 10. The CDR3 here is CASSFFSGSTENEQFF. CDR3 nucleotides: TGTGCCAGCAGCTTTTTTAGCGGGAGTACAGAGAATGAGCAGTTCTTC.

This clone occurred a few times. The chain joins TRBV28 to TRBJ1-2; D is perhaps TRBD1 (5 bases). Looked up from germline, CDR1 is MDHEN and CDR2 is SYDVKM. The V end was cut by 10 bases, the J end by 5 bases, with 23 bases between. The length of the CDR3 is 15 residues. In nucleotides, the CDR3 is TGTGCCATCAGGACGGATGGGGGGAAGTTTTATGGCTACACCTTC. Translation gives CAIRTDGGKFYGYTF.

This chain connects TRBV4-1 to TRBJ2-7; the D gene is possibly TRBD1 (5 bases). The CDR3 has 15 amino acids. V was cut by 0 bases and J by 3 bases, with 12 bases left in between. Germline loops: CDR1 MGHRA, CDR2 YSYEKL. This CDR3 reads CASSQEHTGYYEQYF. In DNA, the CDR3 is TGCGCCAGCAGCCAAGAACACACAGGTTACTACGAGCAGTACTTC.

The rearrangement links TRBV27 to TRBJ2-7; 13 bases agree with TRBD2. V was pared by 6 bases and J by 7 bases, with 3 bases of the junction left unmatched. Germline V gene lookup returns CDR1 MNHEY and CDR2 SMNVEV (reference sequence). The CDR3 totals 13 residues. CDR3 nucleotides: TGTGCCAGCAGAGGACTAGCGGGAGAAGAGCAGTACTTC. The encoded protein is CASRGLAGEEQYF.

This sequence joins TRBV4-1 and TRBJ1-1, with D hard to call. This CDR3 is built from 13 residues. Trimming shortened V by 4 bases and J by 5 bases, and 11 bases separated the two germline ends. CDR1 is MGHRA, CDR2 YSYEKL, per germline. This chain's CDR3 is CASSLVLETEAFF. In DNA, the CDR3 is TGCGCCAGCAGCCTGGTTTTGGAGACTGAAGCTTTCTTT.